This T cell receptor (beta chain) stems from a study of cytomegalovirus exposure and HLA in healthy donors. Study overall: As an earlier analysis found, some 170 million T cells yielded 100 million to 130 million unique TCR beta sequences. Findings of the study overall: With further analysis later on, most CMV-associated TCR beta chains appeared HLA-restricted. Some V segments could not be told apart, so they were left out, TRBV6-2 and TRBV6-3 among them.

Primers for the PCR totalled 60 Vbeta and 13 Jbeta. TCRdb keeps only in-frame clones here, not all; method: immunoSEQ multiplex PCR. The data show 200,000 to 250,000 clones, with more than 85% seen just once and 1% held by the top ten. Turning to this clone: What it recognizes is unknown.

This CDR3 region has 18 residues. CDR1 is KGHSH and CDR2 is LQKENI in the germline V gene. V was pared by 2 bases and J by 3 bases, with 9 bases of the junction left unmatched. The rearrangement links TRBV18 to TRBJ2-1; 11 bases line up with TRBD2. This sequence originates from a woman aged 18-29 years in good health and CMV-seronegative. Sequencing input: PBMCs. The CDR3 DNA reads as TGTGCCAGCTCACCAAGTTCGGGACTAGCGGTCGGCTACAATGAGCAGTTCTTC. Residues: CASSPSSGLAVGYNEQFF.